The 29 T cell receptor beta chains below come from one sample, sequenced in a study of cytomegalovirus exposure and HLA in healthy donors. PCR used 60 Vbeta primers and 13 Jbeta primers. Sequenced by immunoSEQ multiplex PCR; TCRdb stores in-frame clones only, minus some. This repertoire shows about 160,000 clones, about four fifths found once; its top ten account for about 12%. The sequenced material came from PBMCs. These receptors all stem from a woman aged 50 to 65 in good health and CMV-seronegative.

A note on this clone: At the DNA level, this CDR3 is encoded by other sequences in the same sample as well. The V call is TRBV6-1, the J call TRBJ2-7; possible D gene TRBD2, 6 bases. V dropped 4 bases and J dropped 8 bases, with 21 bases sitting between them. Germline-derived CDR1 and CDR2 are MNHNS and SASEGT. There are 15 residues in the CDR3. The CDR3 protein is CASSGASAGSTKQYF. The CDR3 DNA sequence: TGTGCCAGCAGTGGAGCTAGCGCAGGATCTACGAAGCAGTACTTC.

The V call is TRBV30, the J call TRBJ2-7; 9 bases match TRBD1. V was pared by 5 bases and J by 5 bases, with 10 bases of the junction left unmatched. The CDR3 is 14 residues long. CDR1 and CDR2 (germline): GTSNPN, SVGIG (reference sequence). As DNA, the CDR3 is TGTGCCTGGGCCACGGGACAGGGTAACCACGAGCAGTACTTC. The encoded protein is CAWATGQGNHEQYF. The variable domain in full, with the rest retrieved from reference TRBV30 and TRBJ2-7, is SQTIHQWPATLVQPVGSPLSLECTVEGTSNPNLYWYRQAAGRGLQLLFYSVGIGQISSEVPQNLSASRPQDRQFILSSKKLLLSDSGFYLCAWATGQGNHEQYFGPGTRLTVT.

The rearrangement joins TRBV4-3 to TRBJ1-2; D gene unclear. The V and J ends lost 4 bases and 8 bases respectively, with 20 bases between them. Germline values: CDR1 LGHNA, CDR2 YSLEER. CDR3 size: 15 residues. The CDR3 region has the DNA TGCGCCAGCAGCCCCACCCCGACGGGGAGTGGGGGCTACACCTTC. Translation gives CASSPTPTGSGGYTF.

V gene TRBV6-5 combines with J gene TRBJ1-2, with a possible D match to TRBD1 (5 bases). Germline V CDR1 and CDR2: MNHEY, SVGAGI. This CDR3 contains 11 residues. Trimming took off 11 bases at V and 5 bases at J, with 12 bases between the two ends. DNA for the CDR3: TGTGCCTCGGTCGGGGGGTATGGCTACACCTTC. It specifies CASVGGYGYTF.

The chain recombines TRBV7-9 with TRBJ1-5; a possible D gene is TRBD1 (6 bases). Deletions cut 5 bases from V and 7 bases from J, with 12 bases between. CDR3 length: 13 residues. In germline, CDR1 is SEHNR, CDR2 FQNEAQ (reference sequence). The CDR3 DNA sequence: TGTGCCAGCAGCGCTTCAACAGGGCAGCCCCAGCATTTT. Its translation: CASSASTGQPQHF.

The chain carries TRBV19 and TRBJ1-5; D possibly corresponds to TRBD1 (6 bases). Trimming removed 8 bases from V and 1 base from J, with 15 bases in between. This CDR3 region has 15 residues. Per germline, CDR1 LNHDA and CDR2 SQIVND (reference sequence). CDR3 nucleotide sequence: TGTGCCAGTGACACCCAAAGGGGGAGCAATCAGCCCCAGCATTTT. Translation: CASDTQRGSNQPQHF.

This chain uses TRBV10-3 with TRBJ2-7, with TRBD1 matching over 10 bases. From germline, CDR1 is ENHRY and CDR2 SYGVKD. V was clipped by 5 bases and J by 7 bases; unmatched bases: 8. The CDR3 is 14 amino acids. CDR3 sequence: CAISSGTGVGEQYF. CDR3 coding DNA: TGTGCCATCAGTTCTGGGACAGGGGTAGGGGAGCAGTACTTC.

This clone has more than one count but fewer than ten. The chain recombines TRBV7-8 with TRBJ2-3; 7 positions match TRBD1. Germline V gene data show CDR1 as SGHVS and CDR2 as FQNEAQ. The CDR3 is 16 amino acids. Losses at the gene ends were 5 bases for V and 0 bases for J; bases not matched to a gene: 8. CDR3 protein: CASSLRDSSSTDTQYF. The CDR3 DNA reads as TGTGCCAGCAGCCTAAGGGACAGCTCTAGCACAGATACGCAGTATTTT.

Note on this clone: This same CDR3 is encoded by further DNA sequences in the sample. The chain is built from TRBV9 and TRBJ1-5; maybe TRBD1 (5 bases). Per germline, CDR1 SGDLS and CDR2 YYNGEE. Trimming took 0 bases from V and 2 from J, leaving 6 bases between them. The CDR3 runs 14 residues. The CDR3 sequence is CASSVGGGNQPQHF. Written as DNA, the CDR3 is TGTGCCAGCAGCGTAGGGGGCGGCAATCAGCCCCAGCATTTT.

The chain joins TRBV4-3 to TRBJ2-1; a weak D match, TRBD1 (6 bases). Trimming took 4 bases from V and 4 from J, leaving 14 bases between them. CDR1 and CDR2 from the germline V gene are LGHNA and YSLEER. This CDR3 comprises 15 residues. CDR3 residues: CASSRASTGYNEQFF. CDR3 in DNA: TGCGCCAGCAGCCGCGCCTCCACAGGGTACAATGAGCAGTTCTTC.

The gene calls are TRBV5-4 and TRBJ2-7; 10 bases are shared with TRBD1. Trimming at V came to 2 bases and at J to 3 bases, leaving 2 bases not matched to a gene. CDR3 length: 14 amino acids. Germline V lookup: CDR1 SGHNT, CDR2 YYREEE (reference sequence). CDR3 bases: TGTGCCAGCAGCTTTGGGGACAGGGGCTACGAGCAGTACTTC. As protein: CASSFGDRGYEQYF.

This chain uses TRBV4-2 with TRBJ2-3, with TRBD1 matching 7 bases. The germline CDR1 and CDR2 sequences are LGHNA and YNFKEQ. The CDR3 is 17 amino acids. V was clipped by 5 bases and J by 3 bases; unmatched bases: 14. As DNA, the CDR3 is TGTGCCAGCAGCAACATCCCCGGGACAGTGGAAACAGATACGCAGTATTTT. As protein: CASSNIPGTVETDTQYF.

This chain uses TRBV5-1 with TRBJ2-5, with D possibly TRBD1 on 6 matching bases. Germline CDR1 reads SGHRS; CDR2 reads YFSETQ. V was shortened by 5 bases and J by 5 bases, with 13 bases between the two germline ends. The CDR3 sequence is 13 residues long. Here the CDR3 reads CASRSTGLETQYF. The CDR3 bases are TGCGCCAGCAGGTCAACAGGGTTGGAGACCCAGTACTTC. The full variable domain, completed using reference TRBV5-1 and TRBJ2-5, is KAGVTQTPRYLIKTRGQQVTLSCSPISGHRSVSWYQQTPGQGLQFLFEYFSETQRNKGNFPGRFSGRQFSNSRSEMNVSTLELGDSALYLCASRSTGLETQYFGPGTRLLVL.

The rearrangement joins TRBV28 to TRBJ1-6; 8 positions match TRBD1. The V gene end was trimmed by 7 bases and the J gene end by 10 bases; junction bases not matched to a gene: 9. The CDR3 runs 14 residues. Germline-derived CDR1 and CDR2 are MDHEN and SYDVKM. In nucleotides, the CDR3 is TGTGCCAGCACCTCTGGACAGGGACGATCACCCCTCCACTTT. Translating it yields CASTSGQGRSPLHF.

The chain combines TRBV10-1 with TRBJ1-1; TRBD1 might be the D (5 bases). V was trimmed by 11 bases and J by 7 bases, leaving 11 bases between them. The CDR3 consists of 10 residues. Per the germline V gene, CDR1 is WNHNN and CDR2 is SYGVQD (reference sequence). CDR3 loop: CAPNDSEAFF. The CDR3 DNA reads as TGCGCCCCAAACGACAGTGAAGCTTTCTTT.

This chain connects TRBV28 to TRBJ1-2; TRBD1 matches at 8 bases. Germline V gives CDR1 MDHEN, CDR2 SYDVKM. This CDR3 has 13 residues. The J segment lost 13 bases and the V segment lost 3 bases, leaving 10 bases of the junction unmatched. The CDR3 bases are TGTGCCAGCAGTTTCAGGGGGCGCCGGTTCTTCACCTTC. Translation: CASSFRGRRFFTF.

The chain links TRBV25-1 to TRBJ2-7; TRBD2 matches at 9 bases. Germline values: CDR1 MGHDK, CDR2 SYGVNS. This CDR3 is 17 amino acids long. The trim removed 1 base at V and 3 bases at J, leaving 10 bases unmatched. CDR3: CASSESRGAGGRYEQYF. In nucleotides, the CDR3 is TGTGCCAGCAGTGAATCTCGGGGAGCGGGAGGACGCTACGAGCAGTACTTC.

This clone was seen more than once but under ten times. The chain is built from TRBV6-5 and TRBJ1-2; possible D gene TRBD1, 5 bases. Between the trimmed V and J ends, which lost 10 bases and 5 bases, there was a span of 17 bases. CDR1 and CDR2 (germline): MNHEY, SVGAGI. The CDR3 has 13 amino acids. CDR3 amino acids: CATLGGDWYGYTF. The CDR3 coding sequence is TGTGCCACTTTGGGGGGAGATTGGTATGGCTACACCTTC.

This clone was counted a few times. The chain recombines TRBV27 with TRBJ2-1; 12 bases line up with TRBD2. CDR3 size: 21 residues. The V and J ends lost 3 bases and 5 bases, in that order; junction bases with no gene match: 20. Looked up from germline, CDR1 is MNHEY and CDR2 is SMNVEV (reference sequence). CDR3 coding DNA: TGTGCCAGCAGTTTCCGCGGGACTAGCGGGCGGATGGTCTACGGGGACAATGAGCAGTTCTTC. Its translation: CASSFRGTSGRMVYGDNEQFF.

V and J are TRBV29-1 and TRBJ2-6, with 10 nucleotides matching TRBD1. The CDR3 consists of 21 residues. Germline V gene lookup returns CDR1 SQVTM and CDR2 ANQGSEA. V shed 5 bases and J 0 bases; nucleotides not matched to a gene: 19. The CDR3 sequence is CSVPGGDRGFSFRSGANVLTF. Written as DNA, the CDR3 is TGCAGCGTTCCGGGCGGGGACAGGGGTTTCTCTTTTCGCTCTGGGGCCAACGTCCTGACTTTC.

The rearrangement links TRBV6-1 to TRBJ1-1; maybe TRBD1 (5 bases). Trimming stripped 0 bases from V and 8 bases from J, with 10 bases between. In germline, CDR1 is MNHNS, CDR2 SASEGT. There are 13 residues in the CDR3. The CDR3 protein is CASSEALRGEAFF. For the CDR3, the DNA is TGTGCCAGCAGTGAAGCGCTGCGGGGGGAAGCTTTCTTT.

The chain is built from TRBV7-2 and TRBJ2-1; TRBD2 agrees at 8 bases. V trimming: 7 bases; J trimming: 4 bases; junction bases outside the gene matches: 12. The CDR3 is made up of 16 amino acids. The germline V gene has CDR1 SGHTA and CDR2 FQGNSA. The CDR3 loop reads CASNNAGTRVYNEQFF. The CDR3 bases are TGTGCCAGCAACAACGCCGGGACTAGGGTATACAATGAGCAGTTCTTC. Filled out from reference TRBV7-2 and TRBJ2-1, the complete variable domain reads GAGVSQSPSNKVTEKGKDVELRCDPISGHTALYWYRQSLGQGLEFLIYFQGNSAPDKSGLPSDRFSAERTGGSVSTLTIQRTQQEDSAVYLCASNNAGTRVYNEQFFGPGTRLTVL.

The DNA for the CDR3 is TGCGCCAGCACCCAGGGACTAGGGAGTGAGCAGTTCTTC. This translates into CASTQGLGSEQFF. The chain recombines TRBV10-2 with TRBJ2-1; 8 nucleotides agree with TRBD2. The germline V gene encodes CDR1 WSHSY and CDR2 SAAADI. V was clipped by 7 bases and J by 9 bases; unmatched bases: 8. This CDR3 has 13 amino acids.

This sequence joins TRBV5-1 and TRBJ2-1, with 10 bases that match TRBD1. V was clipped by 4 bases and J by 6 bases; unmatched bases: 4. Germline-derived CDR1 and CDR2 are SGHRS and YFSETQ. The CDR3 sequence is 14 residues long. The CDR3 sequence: CASSLRQGANEQFF. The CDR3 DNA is TGCGCCAGCAGCCTCCGACAGGGGGCCAATGAGCAGTTCTTC.

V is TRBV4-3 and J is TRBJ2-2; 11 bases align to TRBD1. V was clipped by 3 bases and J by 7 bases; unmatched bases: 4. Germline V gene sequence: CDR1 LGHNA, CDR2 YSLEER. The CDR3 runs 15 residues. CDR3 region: CASSQDRGLIGELFF. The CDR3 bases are TGCGCCAGCAGCCAGGACAGGGGGCTGATCGGGGAGCTGTTTTTT.

CDR3 bases: TGTGCCAGCAGTCCTGGGACAGGGTTTGGTCTGAACACTGAAGCTTTCTTT. Translation gives CASSPGTGFGLNTEAFF. This chain joins TRBV27 and TRBJ1-1, with TRBD1 identical over 9 bases. Germline-derived CDR1 and CDR2 are MNHEY and SMNVEV (reference sequence). The trim removed 5 bases at V and 0 bases at J, leaving 10 bases unmatched. The CDR3 has 17 residues.

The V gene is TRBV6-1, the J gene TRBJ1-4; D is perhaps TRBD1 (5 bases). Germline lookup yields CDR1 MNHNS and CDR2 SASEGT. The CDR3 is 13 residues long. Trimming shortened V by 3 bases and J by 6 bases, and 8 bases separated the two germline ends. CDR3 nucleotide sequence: TGTGCCAGCAGTGACCCCAGGGATGAAAAACTGTTTTTT. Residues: CASSDPRDEKLFF.

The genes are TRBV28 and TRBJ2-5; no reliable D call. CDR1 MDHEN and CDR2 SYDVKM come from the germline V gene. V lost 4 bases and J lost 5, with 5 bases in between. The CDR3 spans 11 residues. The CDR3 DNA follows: TGTGCCAGCAGTTCTCGTGAGACCCAGTACTTC. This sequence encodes CASSSRETQYF.

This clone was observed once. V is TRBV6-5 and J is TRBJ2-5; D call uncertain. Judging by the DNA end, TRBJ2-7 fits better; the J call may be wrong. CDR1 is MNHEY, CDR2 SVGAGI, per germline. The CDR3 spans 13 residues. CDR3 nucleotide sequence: TGTGCCAGCAGTTACACAGTCTCCTACGAGCAGTACTTC. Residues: CASSYTVSYEQYF.